These 19 T cell receptor beta chains came from one sample sequenced in a study of T cell responses to AZD1222 COVID-19 vaccine. TCRdb's copy holds only in-frame clones and misses some; the assay was immunoSEQ multiplex PCR. The sample holds 150,000 or so clones, roughly 89% seen once. Sample: peripheral blood, taken on day 0 of AZD1222 vaccination. Receptor source: an adult in good health.

The rearrangement joins TRBV2 to TRBJ2-1; TRBD1 agrees at 8 bases. Germline CDR1 SNHLY, CDR2 FYNNEI. Germline trimming cut 7 bases from V and 7 bases from J; bases unmatched to any gene: 3. CDR3 size: 12 residues. The DNA of the CDR3 is TGTGCCAGCACCAGGGGGCGGAATGAGCAGTTCTTC. This codes for CASTRGRNEQFF.

This clone was seen a single time. The chain uses TRBV4-3 and TRBJ2-1; 8 nucleotides match TRBD2. Trimming removed 4 bases from V and 7 bases from J; junction bases left unmatched: 12. CDR3 length equals 16 residues. Per germline, CDR1 LGHNA and CDR2 YSLEER. The CDR3 reads CASSPSLSSGVNEQFF. CDR3 bases: TGCGCCAGCAGCCCCTCGTTGAGTAGCGGGGTAAATGAGCAGTTCTTC.

The chain uses TRBV6-6 and TRBJ1-1; D not certain. The CDR3 spans 15 residues. V was clipped by 0 bases and J by 1 base, with 9 bases between them. The germline CDR1 and CDR2 sequences are MNHNY and SVGAGI (reference sequence). The DNA of the CDR3 is TGTGCCAGCAGTTACTCGGGCCAAGGGAACACTGAAGCTTTCTTT. Its protein is CASSYSGQGNTEAFF.

The chain uses TRBV10-3 and TRBJ1-2; D ambiguous. CDR1 is ENHRY and CDR2 is SYGVKD in the germline V gene. This CDR3 spans 13 amino acids. Trimming pared 4 bases from V and 3 bases from J, leaving 9 bases between. The CDR3 DNA reads TGTGCCATCAGTGTTGGGCCCCACTATGGCTACACCTTC. It is translated as CAISVGPHYGYTF.

This clone was seen a single time. The genes are TRBV7-9 and TRBJ1-2, with D perhaps matching TRBD1 (6 bases). The CDR3 totals 18 residues. Trimming shortened V by 4 bases and J by 2 bases, and 23 bases separated the two germline ends. Germline CDR1 is SEHNR and CDR2 is FQNEAQ (reference sequence). The CDR3, as DNA: TGTGCCAGCAGCTACCCAGCCCTCGGGGGCTGGCAAAACTATGGCTACACCTTC. Translated, it gives CASSYPALGGWQNYGYTF.

The rearrangement uses TRBV29-1 and TRBJ1-1, with D unresolved. V lost 3 bases and J lost 3, with 5 bases in between. Germline V gives CDR1 SQVTM, CDR2 ANQGSEA. The CDR3 contains 11 residues. Here the CDR3 DNA reads TGCAGCGTTGACGGGGACACTGAAGCTTTCTTT. Translated, it gives CSVDGDTEAFF.

The rearrangement joins TRBV25-1 to TRBJ2-4, with a weak D call TRBD2 (6 bases). The CDR3 runs to 16 residues. Germline V gene lookup returns CDR1 MGHDK and CDR2 SYGVNS. The V end was cut by 4 bases, the J end by 0 bases, with 13 bases between. The CDR3, as DNA: TGTGCCAGCAGTGGCCGGGACGGGGGAGCCAAAAACATTCAGTACTTC. Translation gives CASSGRDGGAKNIQYF.

J is TRBJ1-4 and V is TRBV2; D call uncertain. CDR1 and CDR2 (germline): SNHLY, FYNNEI. CDR3 length equals 15 residues. Trimming took 6 bases from V and 1 from J, leaving 12 bases between them. The DNA of the CDR3 is TGTGCCAGCAGGACGGGAGTTGGAACTAATGAAAAACTGTTTTTT. Its protein product is CASRTGVGTNEKLFF.

The chain recombines TRBV3-1 (or the pseudogene TRBV3-2) with TRBJ2-7, with 12 bases aligning to TRBD2. The CDR3 consists of 19 residues. CDR1 and CDR2 from the germline V gene are LGHDT and YNNKEL (reference sequence). The V segment lost 4 bases and the J segment 1 base; nucleotides outside the gene matches: 14. The DNA of the CDR3 is TGTGCCAGCAGCCCCAGACTAGCGGGGGCCTCAGGGGGGTCCTACGAGCAGTACTTC. Translated: CASSPRLAGASGGSYEQYF.

The rearrangement joins TRBV6-6 to TRBJ1-6; a weak D match, TRBD1 (5 bases). The ends were cut back, 5 bases at V and 10 bases at J, with 6 bases in the middle. CDR3 size: 11 residues. Germline CDR1 is MNHNY and CDR2 is SVGAGI (reference sequence). The CDR3 nucleotides read TGTGCCAGCAGTACAGGATCACCCCTCCACTTT. Encoded protein: CASSTGSPLHF.

CDR3 nucleotides: TGTGCCAGCAGCCGCGACCCGAAAAATTATGGCTACACCTTC. Residues: CASSRDPKNYGYTF. The V gene is TRBV6-5, the J gene TRBJ1-2; unclear D gene. The CDR3 loop spans 14 amino acids. Germline CDR1 reads MNHEY; CDR2 reads SVGAGI. V lost 6 bases, J lost 5 bases, and 16 bases lay in between.

The rearrangement uses TRBV7-2 and TRBJ1-5; D call uncertain. The CDR3 loop spans 13 amino acids. Trimming stripped 5 bases from V and 5 bases from J, with 10 bases between. CDR1 and CDR2 from the germline V gene are SGHTA and FQGNSA. In DNA form, the CDR3 reads TGTGCCAGCAGCCCCATGGGCGATCAGCCCCAGCATTTT. It is translated as CASSPMGDQPQHF. The full variable domain, completed using reference TRBV7-2 and TRBJ1-5, is GAGVSQSPSNKVTEKGKDVELRCDPISGHTALYWYRQSLGQGLEFLIYFQGNSAPDKSGLPSDRFSAERTGGSVSTLTIQRTQQEDSAVYLCASSPMGDQPQHFGDGTRLSIL.

J is TRBJ1-1 and V is TRBV6-6; weak D call: TRBD1 (5 bases). V lost 6 bases and J lost 0, with 17 bases in between. The CDR3 covers 16 residues. CDR1 MNHNY and CDR2 SVGAGI come from the germline V gene (reference sequence). CDR3: CASSPVPRGVNTEAFF. CDR3 sequence (DNA): TGTGCCAGCAGCCCCGTTCCCCGGGGGGTGAACACTGAAGCTTTCTTT.

This rearrangement joins TRBV12-3 or TRBV12-4 to TRBJ1-2, with a tentative D call TRBD1 (6 bases). V was shortened by 6 bases and J by 8 bases, with 13 bases between the two germline ends. The CDR3 contains 12 residues. This CDR3 reads CASRQGLEGYTF. In nucleotides, the CDR3 is TGTGCCAGCAGACAGGGTCTAGAAGGCTACACCTTC.

The V gene is TRBV9, the J gene TRBJ2-5; 7 bases fit TRBD1. With 2 bases clipped from V and 7 bases from J, the junction kept 8 bases outside the gene matches. Germline V lookup: CDR1 SGDLS, CDR2 YYNGEE. This CDR3 comprises 14 residues. CDR3 nucleotide sequence: TGTGCCAGCAGCGTGGTAGGGGGCGAAGGGACCCAGTACTTC. The encoded protein is CASSVVGGEGTQYF.

This clone was picked up one time. This rearrangement joins TRBV21-1 to TRBJ2-3; TRBD1, the table's D call, lacks a check against the DNA. TRBV21-1 is termed a pseudogene. CDR3 length: 18 residues. CDR3 sequence: CASFGPRLKTSSTDTQYF. The CDR3 DNA follows: TGTGCCAGCTTTGGGCCCCGTCTCAAGACATCCAGCACAGATACGCAGTATTTT.

The gene calls are TRBV6-5 and TRBJ2-1; perhaps TRBD1 as D (5 bases). The V end was cut by 0 bases, the J end by 4 bases, with 7 bases between. The CDR3 sequence is 14 residues long. CDR1 is MNHEY and CDR2 is SVGAGI in the germline V gene. CDR3 DNA: TGTGCCAGCAGTTACTCGACAGTATACAATGAGCAGTTCTTC. This translates into CASSYSTVYNEQFF.

The gene calls are TRBV6-2 or TRBV6-3 and TRBJ2-3; unclear D gene. V dropped 0 bases and J dropped 6 bases, with 4 bases sitting between them. Germline CDR1 reads MNHEY; CDR2 reads SVGEGT. CDR3 length equals 12 residues. The chain's CDR3 is CASSYSGDTQYF. The CDR3, as DNA: TGTGCCAGCAGTTACTCGGGTGATACGCAGTATTTT.

The rearrangement uses TRBV19 and TRBJ2-2; D call uncertain. The CDR3 extends over 11 amino acids. Trimming took 8 bases from V and 9 from J, leaving 10 bases between them. Germline lookup yields CDR1 LNHDA and CDR2 SQIVND (reference sequence). The CDR3 protein is CASYSGRELFF. CDR3 DNA sequence: TGTGCCAGTTACTCGGGTAGGGAGCTGTTTTTT.